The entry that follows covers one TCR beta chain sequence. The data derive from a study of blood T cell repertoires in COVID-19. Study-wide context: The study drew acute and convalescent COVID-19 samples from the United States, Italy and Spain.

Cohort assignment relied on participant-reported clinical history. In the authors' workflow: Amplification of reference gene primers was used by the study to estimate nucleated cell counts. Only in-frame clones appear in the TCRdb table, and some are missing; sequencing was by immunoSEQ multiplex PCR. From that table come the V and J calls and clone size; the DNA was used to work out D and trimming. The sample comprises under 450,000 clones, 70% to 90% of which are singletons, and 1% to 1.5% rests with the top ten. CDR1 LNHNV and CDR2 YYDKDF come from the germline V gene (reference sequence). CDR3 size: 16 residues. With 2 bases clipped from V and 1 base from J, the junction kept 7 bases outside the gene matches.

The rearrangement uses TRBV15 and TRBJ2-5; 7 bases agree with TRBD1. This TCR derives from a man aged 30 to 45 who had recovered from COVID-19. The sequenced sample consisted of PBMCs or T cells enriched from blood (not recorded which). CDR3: CATSRTHRGSQETQYF. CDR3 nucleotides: TGTGCCACCAGCAGAACGCACAGGGGAAGCCAAGAGACCCAGTACTTC.